This entry features one T cell receptor (beta chain) sequence. As processed by the authors: From reference gene primer amplification, estimates of nucleated cell counts were derived. The assay was immunoSEQ multiplex PCR, and TCRdb's table has in-frame clones only and misses some. V and J calls plus clone size are reproduced from that table; the DNA served to infer D and trimming. The table shows some 200,000 clones, with around 87% occurring only once. Participants were aged 18 to 89 years, lived in some 23 US areas, and enrolled virtually. This record belongs to a study of blood T cell repertoires in COVID-19. The CDR3 runs 14 residues. The V gene lost 8 bases and the J gene lost 3 bases, with 14 bases spanning the gap. In germline, CDR1 is MDHEN, CDR2 SYDVKM.

The specimen sequenced was PBMCs or T cells enriched from blood (not recorded which). The receptor's source is a woman aged 25-40 years who had recovered from COVID-19. The chain has TRBV28 and TRBJ1-5; the D is unclear. CDR3 bases: TGTGCCAGCGCTCAGATGAGGGACAATCAGCCCCAGCATTTT. It specifies CASAQMRDNQPQHF.